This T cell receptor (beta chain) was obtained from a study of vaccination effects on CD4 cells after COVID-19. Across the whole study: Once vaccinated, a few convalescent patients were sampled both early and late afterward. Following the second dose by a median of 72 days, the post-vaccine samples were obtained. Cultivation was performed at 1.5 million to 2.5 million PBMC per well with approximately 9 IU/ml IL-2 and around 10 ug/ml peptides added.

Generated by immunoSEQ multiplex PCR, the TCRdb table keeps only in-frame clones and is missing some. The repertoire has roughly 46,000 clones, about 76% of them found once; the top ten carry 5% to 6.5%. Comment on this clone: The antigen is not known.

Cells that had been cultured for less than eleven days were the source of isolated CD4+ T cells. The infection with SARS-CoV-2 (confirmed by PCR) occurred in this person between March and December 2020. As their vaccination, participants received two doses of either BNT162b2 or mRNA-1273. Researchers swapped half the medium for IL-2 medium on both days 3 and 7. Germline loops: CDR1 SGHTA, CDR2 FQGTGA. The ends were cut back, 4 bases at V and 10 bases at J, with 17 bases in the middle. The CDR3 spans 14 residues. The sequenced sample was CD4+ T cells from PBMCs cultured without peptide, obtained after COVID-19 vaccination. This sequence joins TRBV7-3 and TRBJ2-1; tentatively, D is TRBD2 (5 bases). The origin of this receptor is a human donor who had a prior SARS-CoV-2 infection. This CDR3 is CASSSAGVPSEQFF. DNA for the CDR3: TGTGCCAGCAGCTCCGCCGGGGTTCCCAGCGAGCAGTTCTTC.